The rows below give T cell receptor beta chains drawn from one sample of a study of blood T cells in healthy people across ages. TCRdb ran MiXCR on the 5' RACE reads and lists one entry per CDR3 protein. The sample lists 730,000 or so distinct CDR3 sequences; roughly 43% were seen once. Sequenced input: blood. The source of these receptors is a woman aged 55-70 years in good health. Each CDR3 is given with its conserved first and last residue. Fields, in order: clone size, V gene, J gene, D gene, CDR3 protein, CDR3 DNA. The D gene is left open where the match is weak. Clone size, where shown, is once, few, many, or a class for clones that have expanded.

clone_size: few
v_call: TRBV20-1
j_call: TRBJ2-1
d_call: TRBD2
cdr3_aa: CSASSGRGLYNEQFF
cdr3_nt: TGCAGTGCCAGTAGCGGGAGGGGACTATACAATGAGCAGTTCTTC

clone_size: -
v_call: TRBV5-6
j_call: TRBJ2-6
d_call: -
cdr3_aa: CAGSFEQVLSGANVLTF
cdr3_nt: TGTGCCGGCAGCTTCGAACAGGTTCTCTCTGGGGCCAACGTCCTGACTTTC

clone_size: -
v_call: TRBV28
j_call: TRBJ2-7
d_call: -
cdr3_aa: CASILRGNYEQYF
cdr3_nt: TGTGCCAGCATCCTCCGAGGGAACTACGAGCAGTACTTC

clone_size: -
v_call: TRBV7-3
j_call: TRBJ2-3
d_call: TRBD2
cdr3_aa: CASSLAAGGPTDTQYF
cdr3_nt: TGTGCCAGCAGCTTAGCAGCGGGAGGGCCCACAGATACGCAGTATTTT

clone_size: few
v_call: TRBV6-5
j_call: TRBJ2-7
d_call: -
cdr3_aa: CASSPQVRSSYEQYF
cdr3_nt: TGTGCCAGCAGTCCACAAGTACGAAGCTCCTACGAGCAGTACTTC

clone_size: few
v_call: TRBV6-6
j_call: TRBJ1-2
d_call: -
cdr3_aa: CASRDSGGDFYGYTF
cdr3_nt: TGTGCCAGCAGAGACAGTGGAGGGGATTTCTATGGCTACACCTTC

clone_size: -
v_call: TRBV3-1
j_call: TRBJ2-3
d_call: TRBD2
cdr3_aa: CASSHTGAGGTDTQYF
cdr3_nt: TGTGCCAGCAGCCATACGGGAGCGGGGGGCACAGATACGCAGTATTTT

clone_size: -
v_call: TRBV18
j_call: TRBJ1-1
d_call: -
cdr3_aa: CASSSLGPGRLNTEAFF
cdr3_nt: TGTGCCAGCTCATCTTTAGGACCGGGACGGCTGAACACTGAAGCTTTCTTT

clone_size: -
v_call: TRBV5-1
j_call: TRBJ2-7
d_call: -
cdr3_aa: CASSLSGLSSYEQYF
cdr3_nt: TGCGCCAGCAGCTTGTCAGGGCTGAGCTCCTACGAGCAGTACTTC

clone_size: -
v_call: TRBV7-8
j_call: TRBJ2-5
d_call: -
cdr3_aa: CASSSNSDKETQYF
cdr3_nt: TGTGCCAGCAGCTCCAACAGCGACAAAGAGACCCAGTACTTC

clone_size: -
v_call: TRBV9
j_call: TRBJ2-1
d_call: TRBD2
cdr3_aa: CASSVAGAVLAGGRMNEQFF
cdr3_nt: TGTGCCAGCAGCGTAGCTGGTGCTGTTCTAGCGGGGGGGCGAATGAATGAGCAGTTCTTC

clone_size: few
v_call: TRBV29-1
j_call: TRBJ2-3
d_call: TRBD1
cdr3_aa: CSVAQGASTDTQYF
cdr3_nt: TGCAGCGTTGCCCAGGGGGCGAGCACAGATACGCAGTATTTT

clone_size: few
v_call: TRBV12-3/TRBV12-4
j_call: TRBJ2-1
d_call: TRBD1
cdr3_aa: CASSRRGTGYDEQFF
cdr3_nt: TGTGCCAGCAGCCGCCGGGGGACAGGGTATGATGAGCAGTTCTTC

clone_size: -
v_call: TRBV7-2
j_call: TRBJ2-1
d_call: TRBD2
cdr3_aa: CASSLGVSGTGDEQFF
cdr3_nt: TGTGCCAGCAGCTTAGGGGTTAGCGGGACGGGAGATGAGCAGTTCTTC

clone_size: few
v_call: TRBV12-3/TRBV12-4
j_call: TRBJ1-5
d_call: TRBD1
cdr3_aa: CASTPTGSYQPQHF
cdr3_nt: TGTGCCAGCACCCCGACAGGGAGCTATCAGCCCCAGCATTTT

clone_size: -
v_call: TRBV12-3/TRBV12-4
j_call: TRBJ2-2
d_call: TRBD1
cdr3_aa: CASSGTGTGNTGELFF
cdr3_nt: TGTGCCAGCAGTGGCACCGGGACAGGGAACACCGGGGAGCTGTTTTTT

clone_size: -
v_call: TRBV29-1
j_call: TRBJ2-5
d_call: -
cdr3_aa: CSGGETQYF
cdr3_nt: TGCAGCGGGGGGGAGACCCAGTACTTC

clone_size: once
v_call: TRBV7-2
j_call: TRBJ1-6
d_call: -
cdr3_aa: CASSLEGGGNSPLHF
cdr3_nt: TGTGCCAGCAGCTTAGAGGGGGGCGGAAATTCACCCCTCCACTTT

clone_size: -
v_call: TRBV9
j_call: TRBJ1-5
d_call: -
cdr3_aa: CASSVLGEEGQPQHF
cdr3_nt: TGTGCCAGCAGCGTCCTCGGGGAGGAGGGGCAGCCCCAGCATTTT

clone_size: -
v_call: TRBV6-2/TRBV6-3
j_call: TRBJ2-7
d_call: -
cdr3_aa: CASSYPRSRTTYEQYF
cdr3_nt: TGTGCCAGCAGTTACCCACGTAGCCGAACCACCTACGAGCAGTACTTC

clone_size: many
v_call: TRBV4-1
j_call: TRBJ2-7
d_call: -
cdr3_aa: CASSGGDLGLSYNEQYF
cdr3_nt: TGCGCCAGCAGCGGAGGGGACCTCGGCCTATCCTACAATGAGCAGTACTTC

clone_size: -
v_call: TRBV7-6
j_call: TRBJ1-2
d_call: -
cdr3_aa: CASSLESGTSYGYTF
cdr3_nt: TGTGCCAGCAGCTTAGAATCAGGGACCAGCTATGGCTACACCTTC

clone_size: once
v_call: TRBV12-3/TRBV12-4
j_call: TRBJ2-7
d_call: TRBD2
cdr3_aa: CASRASGTSYEQYF
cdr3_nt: TGTGCCAGCAGGGCTAGCGGTACCTCCTACGAGCAGTACTTC

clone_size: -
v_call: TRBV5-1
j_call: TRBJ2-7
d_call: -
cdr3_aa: CASSSEAWRQNYEQYF
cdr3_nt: TGCGCCAGCAGCTCGGAGGCTTGGAGACAGAACTACGAGCAGTACTTC

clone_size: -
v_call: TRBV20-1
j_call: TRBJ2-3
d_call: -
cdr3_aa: CSAPPPRGVTDTQYF
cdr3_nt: TGCAGTGCTCCGCCCCCCAGGGGGGTCACAGATACGCAGTATTTT

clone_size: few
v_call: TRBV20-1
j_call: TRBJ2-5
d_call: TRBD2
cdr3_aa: CSARIAGDNQETQYF
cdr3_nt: TGCAGTGCTAGAATAGCGGGAGACAACCAAGAGACCCAGTACTTC

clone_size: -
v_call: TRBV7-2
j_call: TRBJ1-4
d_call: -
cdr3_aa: CASSQGLTNEKLFF
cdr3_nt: TGTGCCAGCAGCCAGGGGCTGACTAATGAAAAACTGTTTTTT

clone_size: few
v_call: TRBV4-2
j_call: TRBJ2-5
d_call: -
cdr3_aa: CASSQGIGGETQYF
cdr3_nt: TGTGCCAGCAGCCAGGGTATAGGGGGGGAGACCCAGTACTTC

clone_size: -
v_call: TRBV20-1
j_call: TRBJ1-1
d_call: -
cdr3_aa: CSARMGNTEAFF
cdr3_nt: TGCAGTGCAAGGATGGGGAACACTGAAGCTTTCTTT

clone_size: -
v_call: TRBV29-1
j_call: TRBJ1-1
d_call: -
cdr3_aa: CSVHDQNTEAFF
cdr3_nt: TGCAGCGTTCACGATCAGAACACTGAAGCTTTCTTT

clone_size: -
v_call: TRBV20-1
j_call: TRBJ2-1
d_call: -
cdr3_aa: CSADNYNEQFF
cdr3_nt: TGCAGTGCGGATAATTACAATGAGCAGTTCTTC

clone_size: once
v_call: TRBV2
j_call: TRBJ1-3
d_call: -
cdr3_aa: CASSDDGHSGNTIYF
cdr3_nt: TGTGCCAGCAGTGATGACGGGCACTCTGGAAACACCATATATTTT

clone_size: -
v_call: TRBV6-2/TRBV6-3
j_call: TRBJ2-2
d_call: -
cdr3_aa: CASSPNGNTGELFF
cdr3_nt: TGTGCCAGCAGTCCGAACGGTAACACCGGGGAGCTGTTTTTT

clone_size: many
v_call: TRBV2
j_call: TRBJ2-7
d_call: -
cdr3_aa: CASTRTEVGEQYF
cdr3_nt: TGTGCCAGCACCCGGACAGAAGTGGGCGAGCAGTACTTC

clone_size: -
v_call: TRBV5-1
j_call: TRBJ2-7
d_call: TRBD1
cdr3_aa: CASMGPTGGSYEQYF
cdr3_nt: TGCGCCAGCATGGGACCGACAGGGGGCTCCTACGAGCAGTACTTC

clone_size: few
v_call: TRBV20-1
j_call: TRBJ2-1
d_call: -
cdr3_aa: CSAREGSPYNEQFF
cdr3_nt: TGCAGTGCTAGAGAAGGGAGTCCCTACAATGAGCAGTTCTTC

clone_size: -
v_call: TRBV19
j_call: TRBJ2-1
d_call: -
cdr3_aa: CASLKGGGHHNEQFF
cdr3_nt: TGTGCCAGTTTGAAAGGCGGGGGCCACCACAATGAGCAGTTCTTC

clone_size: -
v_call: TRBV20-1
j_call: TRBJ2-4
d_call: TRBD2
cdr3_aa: CSAGPGTSRNIQYF
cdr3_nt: TGCAGTGCTGGACCCGGGACTAGCAGGAACATTCAGTACTTC

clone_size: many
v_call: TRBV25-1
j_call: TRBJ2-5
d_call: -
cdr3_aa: CASSALGTVQETQYF
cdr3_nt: TGTGCCAGCAGTGCTCTCGGGACGGTCCAAGAGACCCAGTACTTC

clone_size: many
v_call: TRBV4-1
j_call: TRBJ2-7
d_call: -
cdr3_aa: CASSQGTYNTRADEQYF
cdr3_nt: TGCGCCAGCAGCCAAGGGACCTACAATACAAGGGCGGACGAGCAGTACTTC

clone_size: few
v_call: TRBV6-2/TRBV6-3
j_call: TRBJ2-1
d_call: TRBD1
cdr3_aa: CASSVGQTPYNEQFF
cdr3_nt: TGTGCCAGCAGTGTGGGACAGACCCCCTACAATGAGCAGTTCTTC

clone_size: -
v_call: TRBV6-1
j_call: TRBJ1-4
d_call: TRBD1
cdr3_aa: CASSPDRAGGEKLFF
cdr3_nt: TGTGCCAGCAGCCCCGACAGGGCGGGGGGGGAAAAACTGTTTTTT

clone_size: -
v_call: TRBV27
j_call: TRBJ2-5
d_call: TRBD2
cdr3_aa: CASRAGAANEQYF
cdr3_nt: TGTGCCAGCAGGGCGGGAGCTGCAAATGAGCAGTACTTC

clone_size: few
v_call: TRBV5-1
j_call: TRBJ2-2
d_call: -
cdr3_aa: CASTLAGTNTGELFF
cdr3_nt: TGCGCCAGCACTTTGGCGGGCACGAACACCGGGGAGCTGTTTTTT

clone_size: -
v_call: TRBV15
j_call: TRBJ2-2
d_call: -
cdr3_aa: CATRTTGELFF
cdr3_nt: TGTGCCACCAGAACCACCGGGGAGCTGTTTTTT

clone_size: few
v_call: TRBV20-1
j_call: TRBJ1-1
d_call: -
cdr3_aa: CSARGSAFGTEAFF
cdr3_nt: TGCAGTGCTAGAGGTTCAGCCTTTGGTACTGAAGCTTTCTTT

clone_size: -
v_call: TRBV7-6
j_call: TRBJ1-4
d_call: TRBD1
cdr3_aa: CASSPRDRGRPFNEKLFF
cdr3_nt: TGTGCCAGCAGCCCCCGGGACAGGGGGCGACCCTTTAATGAAAAACTGTTTTTT

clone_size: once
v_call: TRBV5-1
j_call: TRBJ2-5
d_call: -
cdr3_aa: CASSVPNGEEGQYF
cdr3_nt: TGCGCCAGCAGCGTACCCAACGGTGAAGAAGGGCAGTACTTC

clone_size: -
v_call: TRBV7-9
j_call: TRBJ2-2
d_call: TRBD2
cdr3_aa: CASSLLAGVETGELFF
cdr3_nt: TGTGCCAGCAGCTTACTAGCGGGAGTTGAGACCGGGGAGCTGTTTTTT

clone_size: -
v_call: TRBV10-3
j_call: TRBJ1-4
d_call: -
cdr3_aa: CAIREGEDDEKLFF
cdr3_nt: TGTGCCATCAGAGAGGGGGAAGATGATGAAAAACTGTTTTTT

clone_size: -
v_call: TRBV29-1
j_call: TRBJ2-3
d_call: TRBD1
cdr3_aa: CSDLGQGDSRIDTQYF
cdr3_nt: TGCAGCGATTTGGGACAGGGGGATTCACGAATAGATACGCAGTATTTT